One sample yielded the 24 T cell receptor beta chains listed below, sequenced in a study of T cells after yellow fever vaccination. TCRdb redid the calling of the 5' RACE reads with MiXCR, one entry per CDR3 protein. This table holds a few hundred thousand distinct CDR3 sequences, roughly 4% found once. This material consisted of PBMCs, taken on the day of the yellow fever booster vaccination. All receptors come from a man younger than 35 who received the YFV17D yellow fever vaccine.

The rearrangement uses TRBV12-3 or TRBV12-4 and TRBJ1-5; no clear D gene. This CDR3 comprises 13 residues. The V gene lost 4 bases and the J gene lost 3 bases, with 7 bases spanning the gap. This CDR3 is CASSSGVNQPQHF. In DNA form, the CDR3 reads TGTGCCAGCAGTTCTGGAGTCAATCAGCCCCAGCATTTT.

The chain carries TRBV12-2 and TRBJ1-2; the table assigns TRBD1, which was not confirmed against the DNA. TRBV12-2 is given as a pseudogene. The CDR3 has 17 residues. In nucleotides, the CDR3 is TGTGCAAGTCGCTATCATCCGCGCAGGGAGCCTAACTATGGCTACACCTTC. Protein product: CASRYHPRREPNYGYTF.

This clonotype came up a few times. The rearrangement uses TRBV6-6 and TRBJ1-6, with 8 bases lining up with TRBD1. From germline, CDR1 is MNHNY and CDR2 SVGAGI (reference sequence). The CDR3 consists of 15 residues. Trimming at V came to 2 bases and at J to 8 bases, leaving 5 bases not matched to a gene. The CDR3 DNA sequence: TGTGCCAGCAGTTACGGACAGGGCGGGGATTCACCCCTCCACTTT. The encoded protein is CASSYGQGGDSPLHF.

This clonotype was counted at least ten times. The chain employs TRBV7-9 and TRBJ1-5; D unresolved. The V end lost 5 bases, the J end lost 4 bases, and 6 bases lay between the germline ends. The CDR3 spans 12 residues. Germline-derived CDR1 and CDR2 are SEHNR and FQNEAQ (reference sequence). The CDR3 loop is CASSPLNQPQHF. CDR3 bases: TGTGCCAGCAGCCCCCTGAATCAGCCCCAGCATTTT.

V gene TRBV28 combines with J gene TRBJ1-3; D uncertain. CDR3 length: 15 residues. The germline V gene has CDR1 MDHEN and CDR2 SYDVKM. V shed 6 bases and J shed 2 bases, with 14 bases lying between them. The CDR3 reads CASSRQYSTGNTIYF. The CDR3 nucleotides are TGTGCCAGCAGCCGTCAATACAGCACTGGAAACACCATATATTTT.

This clonotype was observed at least ten times. The genes are TRBV18 and TRBJ2-7, with 10 bases matching TRBD1. The CDR3 totals 15 residues. J was trimmed by 4 bases and V by 5 bases; bases with no gene match: 8. CDR1 KGHSH and CDR2 LQKENI come from the germline V gene. The CDR3 bases are TGTGCCAGCTCAGCAGCCGGGACAGGGGATTACGAGCAGTACTTC. Its translation: CASSAAGTGDYEQYF.

The V gene is TRBV5-4, the J gene TRBJ2-1, with D perhaps matching TRBD1 (6 bases). V was trimmed by 0 bases and J by 7 bases, leaving 20 bases between them. The CDR3 is 17 amino acids. Germline CDR1 reads SGHNT; CDR2 reads YYREEE (reference sequence). The CDR3 region is CASSLGISQGIMNEQFF. The CDR3, as DNA: TGTGCCAGCAGCTTGGGTATATCGCAGGGGATTATGAATGAGCAGTTCTTC.

In this sample, this clonotype turned up many times. The rearrangement uses TRBV12-3 or TRBV12-4 and TRBJ1-5, with unresolved D. The CDR3 spans 12 residues. Trimming shortened V by 5 bases and J by 5 bases, and 7 bases separated the two germline ends. Written as DNA, the CDR3 is TGTGCCAGCAGTGGGCTAGATCAGCCCCAGCATTTT. This gives the protein CASSGLDQPQHF.

This clonotype was seen ten or more times. The genes are TRBV4-2 and TRBJ1-2; D gene unclear. CDR3 length: 14 amino acids. The germline V gene has CDR1 LGHNA and CDR2 YNFKEQ. V gave up 3 bases and J gave up 4 bases, with 12 bases separating them. As DNA, the CDR3 is TGTGCCAGCAGCCATCCCCAGGAAATCTATGGCTACACCTTC. Its translation is CASSHPQEIYGYTF.

Only a few counts were recorded for this clonotype. The chain is built from TRBV5-1 and TRBJ2-7; tentative D call: TRBD2 (6 bases). There are 15 residues in the CDR3. The germline gives CDR1 SGHRS, CDR2 YFSETQ. V was shortened by 0 bases and J by 1 base, with 11 bases between the two germline ends. The CDR3: CASSLVPGGSYEQYF. The CDR3 coding sequence is TGCGCCAGCAGCTTGGTGCCCGGGGGATCCTACGAGCAGTACTTC.

This clonotype was seen ten or more times. The gene calls are TRBV6-5 and TRBJ2-3; tentative D call: TRBD1 (6 bases). V lost 5 bases and J 4 bases, leaving 10 bases between the germline ends. CDR1 is MNHEY, CDR2 SVGAGI, per germline. The CDR3 has 13 amino acids. CDR3 sequence reads: CASSLPGADTQYF. The CDR3 DNA sequence: TGTGCCAGCAGTCTTCCAGGGGCAGATACGCAGTATTTT.

This clonotype was detected many times. V is TRBV7-2 and J is TRBJ2-3; TRBD2 matches at 11 bases. The CDR3 length is 17 residues. V lost 1 base, J lost 5 bases, and 8 bases stayed unmatched. Germline CDR1 reads SGHTA; CDR2 reads FQGNSA. CDR3 loop: CASSLVALAGGRDTQYF. CDR3 DNA: TGTGCCAGCAGCTTAGTCGCCCTAGCGGGGGGTAGAGATACGCAGTATTTT.

The table lists this clonotype with a few counts. The gene calls are TRBV4-2 and TRBJ2-3; either TRBD1 or TRBD2 may supply D (6 bases each). V was shortened by 1 base and J by 2 bases, with 13 bases between the two germline ends. From germline, CDR1 is LGHNA and CDR2 YNFKEQ. CDR3 length: 16 residues. The CDR3 region has the DNA TGTGCCAGCAGCCAAGCGTTGGGGGGCTACACAGATACGCAGTATTTT. It yields the protein CASSQALGGYTDTQYF.

At least ten counts were recorded for this clonotype. The chain uses TRBV28 and TRBJ1-1; D is unclear. The CDR3 has 12 residues. Germline V lookup: CDR1 MDHEN, CDR2 SYDVKM. V gave up 3 bases and J gave up 8 bases, with 10 bases separating them. CDR3 residues: CASSFPPGEAFF. CDR3 bases: TGTGCCAGCAGTTTCCCCCCCGGGGAAGCTTTCTTT. The variable domain in full, with the rest retrieved from reference TRBV28 and TRBJ1-1, is DVKVTQSSRYLVKRTGEKVFLECVQDMDHENMFWYRQDPGLGLRLIYFSYDVKMKEKGDIPEGYSVSREKKERFSLILESASTNQTSMYLCASSFPPGEAFFGQGTRLTVV.

This chain uses TRBV29-1 with TRBJ2-1, with 16 positions matching TRBD2. CDR3 length: 17 amino acids. Germline V gene lookup returns CDR1 SQVTM and CDR2 ANQGSEA. With 6 bases clipped from V and 4 bases from J, the junction kept 9 bases outside the gene matches. CDR3 loop: CSVAGTSGGVIYNEQFF. CDR3 DNA sequence: TGCAGCGTCGCCGGGACTAGCGGGGGGGTCATTTACAATGAGCAGTTCTTC.

The chain employs TRBV7-2 and TRBJ2-3; tentatively, D is TRBD2 (5 bases). Trimming cost V 0 bases and J 0 bases, with 7 bases left between them. This CDR3 is 15 amino acids long. Per the germline V gene, CDR1 is SGHTA and CDR2 is FQGNSA. CDR3 loop: CASSLAAVSTDTQYF. The CDR3, as DNA: TGTGCCAGCAGCTTAGCAGCGGTAAGCACAGATACGCAGTATTTT. The variable domain in full, with the rest retrieved from reference TRBV7-2 and TRBJ2-3, is GAGVSQSPSNKVTEKGKDVELRCDPISGHTALYWYRQSLGQGLEFLIYFQGNSAPDKSGLPSDRFSAERTGGSVSTLTIQRTQQEDSAVYLCASSLAAVSTDTQYFGPGTRLTVL.

V gene TRBV3-1 combines with J gene TRBJ2-2; D call uncertain. V lost 0 bases and J 3 bases, leaving 8 bases between the germline ends. The CDR3 contains 15 residues. CDR1 is LGHDT, CDR2 YNNKEL, per germline (reference sequence). The CDR3 region has the DNA TGTGCCAGCAGCCAAGAAGAGCCGTACACCGGGGAGCTGTTTTTT. This sequence encodes CASSQEEPYTGELFF.

There are many counts of this clonotype. The rearrangement links TRBV12-3 or TRBV12-4 to TRBJ2-5; 8 nucleotides match TRBD2. CDR3 size: 16 residues. V was pared by 3 bases and J by 4 bases, with 10 bases of the junction left unmatched. The CDR3 nucleotides read TGTGCCAGCAGTTTCCTGCCGGGAGGGGCAGGAGAGACCCAGTACTTC. It translates to CASSFLPGGAGETQYF.

This clonotype has a handful of counts. The CDR3: CASSQDSRDITDTQYF. Here the CDR3 DNA reads TGTGCCAGCAGCCAAGATTCGCGGGATATCACAGATACGCAGTATTTT. This chain links TRBV14 with TRBJ2-3; possible D gene TRBD2, 6 bases. This CDR3 region has 16 residues. The V end was cut by 0 bases, the J end by 2 bases, with 12 bases between. Germline V CDR1 and CDR2: SGHDN, FVKESK.

The genes are TRBV7-2 and TRBJ1-2, with a tentative D call TRBD1 (5 bases). Germline CDR1 reads SGHTA; CDR2 reads FQGNSA. Trimming pared 5 bases from V and 3 bases from J, leaving 10 bases between. The CDR3 runs 13 residues. CDR3 residues: CASSADSYYGYTF. The CDR3 DNA reads TGTGCCAGCAGCGCAGACAGTTACTATGGCTACACCTTC.

Only a few counts were recorded for this clonotype. The rearrangement joins TRBV7-9 to TRBJ1-4, with D possibly TRBD1 on 6 matching bases. V lost 5 bases and J 3 bases, leaving 16 bases between the germline ends. This CDR3 comprises 16 residues. Per germline, CDR1 SEHNR and CDR2 FQNEAQ (reference sequence). CDR3 sequence reads: CASSQMETGANEKLFF. The CDR3 DNA follows: TGTGCCAGCAGCCAAATGGAGACAGGTGCTAATGAAAAACTGTTTTTT.

This clonotype was detected ten times or more. The chain employs TRBV7-9 and TRBJ1-1; perhaps TRBD1 as D (5 bases). The germline CDR1 and CDR2 sequences are SEHNR and FQNEAQ (reference sequence). This CDR3 is built from 14 residues. Trimming cost V 3 bases and J 5 bases, with 13 bases left between them. The CDR3: CASSFGALGTEAFF. CDR3 coding DNA: TGTGCCAGCAGCTTCGGGGCCCTGGGGACTGAAGCTTTCTTT.

This clonotype has ten or more counts. The chain employs TRBV11-2 and TRBJ2-1; 9 bases align to TRBD2. V shed 0 bases, J shed 6 bases, and the junction held 6 bases outside the gene matches. Germline V gene sequence: CDR1 SGHAT, CDR2 FQNNGV. The CDR3 has 16 amino acids. Here the CDR3 reads CASSLEGRGGPNEQFF. The DNA of the CDR3 is TGTGCCAGCAGCTTAGAGGGGCGGGGGGGCCCCAATGAGCAGTTCTTC.

This clonotype was recorded many times. The chain uses TRBV10-3 and TRBJ1-1; 7 bases are a match to TRBD1. The germline CDR1 and CDR2 sequences are ENHRY and SYGVKD. The CDR3 is 13 amino acids. The V gene end was trimmed by 6 bases and the J gene end by 3 bases; junction bases not matched to a gene: 4. CDR3 amino acids: CAIRVTGDTEAFF. In DNA, the CDR3 is TGTGCCATCAGAGTAACAGGGGACACTGAAGCTTTCTTT.